Sequencing of this TCR beta chain was carried out in a study of identical twins. Broader study findings: Low generation probability was overrepresented in out-of-frame alpha sequences shared by twins. Beta out-of-frame twin sharing showed a weaker excess.

Note on this clonotype: The antigen is not known.

V was cut by 3 bases and J by 6 bases, with 9 bases left in between. This CDR3 is 14 amino acids long. Germline V CDR1 and CDR2: LNHDA, SQIVND (reference sequence). TCRdb redid the calling of the 5' RACE reads with MiXCR, one entry per CDR3 protein. The repertoire holds around 500,000 distinct CDR3 sequences, more than 13% seen once, with around 0.52% in the top ten. Separately, the same data were catalogued under a study of yellow fever vaccine responses in identical twins.

The V gene is TRBV19, the J gene TRBJ1-6; D gene uncertain. This sequence originates from a woman aged 18-29 years in good health. Input material: CD4+ T cells sorted from blood. CDR3 amino acids: CASSIEGSNSPLHF. The CDR3 region has the DNA TGTGCCAGTAGTATCGAAGGGAGTAATTCACCCCTCCACTTT.